The subject of this entry is one T cell receptor beta chain. Its target is not known. The CDR3 extends over 14 amino acids. Deletions cut 7 bases from V and 4 bases from J, with 13 bases between. Germline assignment: CDR1 LNHDA and CDR2 SQIVND (reference sequence). The data were obtained in a study of cytomegalovirus exposure and HLA in healthy donors. The study's findings and limits: With further analysis later on, most CMV-associated TCR beta chains appeared HLA-restricted. A later analysis linked a missense DCLRE1C variant to TCR beta V- and J-gene trimming.

Vbeta (60) and Jbeta (13) primers were used in the PCR. Assay: immunoSEQ multiplex PCR; the TCRdb copy retains only in-frame clones and omits some. The sample has around 140,000 clones, over 60% seen once; the top ten hold approximately 1.8%. The chain joins TRBV19 to TRBJ2-2; D is uncertain. The specimen was PBMCs. The sequence was collected from a female donor in good health and CMV-seropositive. DNA for the CDR3: TGTGCCAGTAAGTTTCCCGGAGCCACCGGGGAGCTGTTTTTT. Its protein is CASKFPGATGELFF.